The clone carrying this T cell receptor beta chain was counted at least ten times. CDR1 and CDR2 from the germline V gene are ENHRY and SYGVKD. The germline V and J ends were trimmed by 0 bases and 1 base, with 13 bases remaining between them. There are 16 residues in the CDR3. This entry belongs to a study of T cell repertoires in cytomegalovirus infection. In TCRdb, the reads were re-called with MiXCR into one record per CDR3 protein. This sample has 150,000 to 200,000 distinct CDR3 sequences, with 28% found just once. This clonotype was sampled from a human donor in good health (CMV status not recorded). Some clones in this sample may be carry-over from other donors' samples. Sequences were obtained from PBMCs. The genes are TRBV10-3 and TRBJ2-7, with a weak D call TRBD1 (7 bases). The CDR3 loop reads CAISESEGTESYEQYF. The DNA for the CDR3 is TGTGCCATCAGTGAGTCGGAGGGGACAGAATCCTACGAGCAGTACTTC.